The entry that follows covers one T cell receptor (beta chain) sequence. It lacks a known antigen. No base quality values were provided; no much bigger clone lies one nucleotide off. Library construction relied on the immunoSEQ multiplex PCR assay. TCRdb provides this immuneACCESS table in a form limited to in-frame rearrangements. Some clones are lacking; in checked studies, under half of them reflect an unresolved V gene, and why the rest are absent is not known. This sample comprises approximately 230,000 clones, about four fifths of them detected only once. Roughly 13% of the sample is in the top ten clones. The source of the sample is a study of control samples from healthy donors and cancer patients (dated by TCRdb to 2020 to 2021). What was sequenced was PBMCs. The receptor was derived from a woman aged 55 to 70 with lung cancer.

CDR3 reads: CASSSTGPLNEQFF. The DNA sequence is given as TGCGCCAGCAGCTCGACAGGGCCCTTGAATGAGCAGTTCTTC. The sequence is built from TRBV5-1 and TRBJ2-1; 7 bases in the middle match TRBD1. The CDR3 runs 14 amino acids, cysteine and phenylalanine included. Only the CDR3 DNA is retained, 42 bases long and in frame from the first base. V has 3 bases trimmed and J has 7 bases trimmed; junction bases matching no gene number 7. CDR1 and CDR2 are drawn from the germline V gene: SGHRS, YFSETQ.